A single sample is the source of the 23 T cell receptor beta chains below, sequenced in a study of blood T cell repertoires in COVID-19. Sequencing was performed with immunoSEQ multiplex PCR; in TCRdb, only in-frame clones are kept and a portion is missing. The data contain more than 75,000 clones, 70% to 85% of them singletons. Sequenced sample: peripheral blood. The receptors shown here come from a human donor in a cohort sampled during active COVID-19.

The rearrangement joins TRBV18 to TRBJ2-3, with D possibly TRBD2 on 6 matching bases. V was clipped by 0 bases and J by 1 base, with 11 bases between them. Germline assignment: CDR1 KGHSH and CDR2 LQKENI. The CDR3 consists of 16 residues. Here the CDR3 DNA reads TGTGCCAGCTCACCACCGAATGGCGGGGGCACAGATACGCAGTATTTT. This codes for CASSPPNGGGTDTQYF.

This sequence joins TRBV4-1 and TRBJ2-1; 11 nucleotides line up with TRBD1. After removal of 3 bases from V and 4 bases from J, the junction contained 2 bases not matched to a gene. Per germline, CDR1 MGHRA and CDR2 YSYEKL. The CDR3 loop spans 15 amino acids. The CDR3 DNA is TGCGCCAGCAGCCAGGGACAGGGGGAGTACAATGAGCAGTTCTTC. Its protein product is CASSQGQGEYNEQFF.

The chain carries TRBV7-9 and TRBJ2-5, with TRBD2 as a possible D gene (5 bases). V was trimmed by 5 bases and J by 4 bases, leaving 20 bases between them. CDR1 is SEHNR, CDR2 FQNEAQ, per germline (reference sequence). There are 16 residues in the CDR3. The CDR3 coding sequence is TGTGCCAGCAGCCCCGGAAGTTCGGGCCGGGGAGAGACCCAGTACTTC. Protein product: CASSPGSSGRGETQYF. Full variable domain (outside the CDR3, taken from reference TRBV7-9 and TRBJ2-5): DTGVSQNPRHKITKRGQNVTFRCDPISEHNRLYWYRQTLGQGPEFLTYFQNEAQLEKSRLLSDRFSAERPKGSFSTLEIQRTEQGDSAMYLCASSPGSSGRGETQYFGPGTRLLVL.

This chain links TRBV7-6 with TRBJ2-1; a weak D match, TRBD2 (6 bases). Per the germline V gene, CDR1 is SGHVS and CDR2 is FNYEAQ. The CDR3 is 16 residues long. V dropped 1 base and J dropped 0 bases, with 10 bases sitting between them. CDR3 coding DNA: TGTGCCAGCAGCTTAGACGCGGGGAGCTCCTACAATGAGCAGTTCTTC. Amino acids: CASSLDAGSSYNEQFF.

This clone was detected only once. The V and J genes are TRBV2 and TRBJ2-3; 8 bases fit TRBD2. CDR1 is SNHLY, CDR2 FYNNEI, per germline. The ends lost 6 bases at V and 5 bases at J; junction bases unmatched: 16. CDR3 length: 17 residues. The CDR3 DNA reads TGTGCCAGCAGCCCCAAGCGGTATAGCGGGGAGCAAGATACGCAGTATTTT. Translation: CASSPKRYSGEQDTQYF. Combining the CDR3 with reference TRBV2 and TRBJ2-3 gives the whole variable domain EPEVTQTPSHQVTQMGQEVILRCVPISNHLYFYWYRQILGQKVEFLVSFYNNEISEKSEIFDDQFSVERPDGSNFTLKIRSTKLEDSAMYFCASSPKRYSGEQDTQYFGPGTRLTVL.

V usage is TRBV6-4 and J usage is TRBJ1-1, with 12 bases fitting TRBD1. This CDR3 contains 15 residues. Germline CDR1 and CDR2: MRHNA and SNTAGT. The trim removed 7 bases at V and 4 bases at J, leaving 7 bases unmatched. The CDR3 region has the DNA TGTGCCAGCATGCCGGGACAGGGGGCCGGCACTGAAGCTTTCTTT. Translated, it gives CASMPGQGAGTEAFF.

This chain uses TRBV28 with TRBJ1-4; TRBD1 matches 7 bases. The CDR3 has 14 residues. CDR1 is MDHEN, CDR2 SYDVKM, per germline. Trimming removed 7 bases from V and 7 bases from J; junction bases left unmatched: 9. The CDR3 region has the DNA TGTGCCAGCAAACTAGGGGGCGCAGGTGAAAAACTGTTTTTT. This translates into CASKLGGAGEKLFF.

The V and J genes are TRBV5-6 and TRBJ2-1, with 9 bases that match TRBD2. Unmatched junction bases numbered 3, after V lost 0 bases and J lost 5 bases. The germline V gene has CDR1 SGHDT and CDR2 YYEEEE. The CDR3 sequence is 15 residues long. The CDR3 nucleotides are TGTGCCAGCAGCTTGGGGCTAGCGGGGAACAATGAGCAGTTCTTC. Translated: CASSLGLAGNNEQFF.

The V and J genes are TRBV19 and TRBJ2-1; 10 positions agree with TRBD2. Germline trimming cut 6 bases from V and 9 bases from J; bases unmatched to any gene: 11. This CDR3 is 15 amino acids long. Germline assignment: CDR1 LNHDA and CDR2 SQIVND (reference sequence). The CDR3 sequence: CASRAVSGGRGEQFF. The CDR3, as DNA: TGTGCCAGTAGAGCAGTTAGCGGGGGGCGGGGTGAGCAGTTCTTC.

J is TRBJ2-2 and V is TRBV28; no clear D gene. V was trimmed by 5 bases and J by 3 bases, leaving 13 bases between them. Germline V CDR1 and CDR2: MDHEN, SYDVKM. The CDR3 is 15 residues long. The CDR3 protein is CASSIGPSYTGELFF. The CDR3, as DNA: TGTGCCAGCAGTATTGGGCCCTCCTACACCGGGGAGCTGTTTTTT.

The V gene is TRBV7-3, the J gene TRBJ1-1; no clear D. This CDR3 contains 15 residues. Germline V gene sequence: CDR1 SGHTA, CDR2 FQGTGA. The V end lost 5 bases, the J end lost 1 base, and 14 bases lay between the germline ends. The DNA of the CDR3 is TGTGCCAGCAGCACCCCCAGGTTCAAGAACACTGAAGCTTTCTTT. As protein: CASSTPRFKNTEAFF.

The rearrangement uses TRBV2 and TRBJ1-2; the D gene is possibly TRBD1 (5 bases). The germline V and J ends were trimmed by 0 bases and 3 bases, with 11 bases remaining between them. Germline V gene sequence: CDR1 SNHLY, CDR2 FYNNEI. The CDR3 contains 15 residues. CDR3 DNA: TGTGCCAGCAGTGAAGCAGGGAGGGGCCACTATGGCTACACCTTC. It translates to CASSEAGRGHYGYTF.

V gene TRBV15 combines with J gene TRBJ2-7, with D tentatively TRBD2 (5 bases). The CDR3 runs to 14 residues. Trimming removed 0 bases from V and 2 bases from J, with 8 bases in between. In germline, CDR1 is LNHNV, CDR2 YYDKDF (reference sequence). CDR3 sequence (DNA): TGTGCCACCAGCAGAGATGACGGGGCCTACGAGCAGTACTTC. Translating gives CATSRDDGAYEQYF.

This chain joins TRBV5-6 and TRBJ1-4; 10 positions agree with TRBD1. V shed 1 base, J shed 8 bases, and the junction held 5 bases outside the gene matches. Germline CDR1 is SGHDT and CDR2 is YYEEEE. CDR3 length equals 15 residues. The CDR3 nucleotides read TGTGCCAGCAGCTTGTTCGGGACAGGGGAAGAAAAACTGTTTTTT. Encoded protein: CASSLFGTGEEKLFF.

The chain is built from TRBV20-1 and TRBJ1-2; D remains unclear. Deletions cut 3 bases from V and 5 bases from J, with 22 bases between. Germline loops: CDR1 DFQATT, CDR2 SNEGSKA (reference sequence). The CDR3 contains 16 residues. The CDR3 is CSASRIQRFMGYGYTF. The CDR3, as DNA: TGCAGTGCTAGTCGTATCCAGCGGTTCATGGGGTATGGCTACACCTTC.

This rearrangement joins TRBV2 to TRBJ1-5; 7 bases fit TRBD1. In germline, CDR1 is SNHLY, CDR2 FYNNEI. Losses at the gene ends were 6 bases for V and 7 bases for J; bases not matched to a gene: 6. There are 13 residues in the CDR3. DNA of the CDR3: TGTGCCAGCAGAATACAGGGGATCCAGCCCCAGCATTTT. Its translation: CASRIQGIQPQHF.

This chain connects TRBV7-3 to TRBJ2-1; 9 bases are a match to TRBD2. CDR3 length equals 16 residues. J was trimmed by 10 bases and V by 5 bases; bases with no gene match: 15. CDR1 SGHTA and CDR2 FQGTGA come from the germline V gene. The CDR3: CASSSSGGAYLAEQFF. The CDR3 DNA follows: TGTGCCAGCAGCAGTAGCGGGGGAGCGTACCTCGCAGAGCAGTTCTTC.

The J gene is TRBJ2-2, the V gene TRBV19; D is unresolved. V lost 6 bases and J lost 0, with 11 bases in between. This CDR3 region has 15 residues. Germline CDR1 is LNHDA and CDR2 is SQIVND (reference sequence). This chain's CDR3 is CASSTQGANTGELFF. The DNA for the CDR3 is TGTGCCAGTAGCACTCAAGGAGCGAACACCGGGGAGCTGTTTTTT.

V gene TRBV7-3 combines with J gene TRBJ2-4; 9 bases align to TRBD1. The J segment lost 7 bases and the V segment lost 5 bases, leaving 3 bases of the junction unmatched. Germline V gene lookup returns CDR1 SGHTA and CDR2 FQGTGA. This CDR3 is 13 amino acids long. CDR3 in amino acids: CASSIDRGNIQYF. In DNA, the CDR3 is TGTGCCAGCAGCATAGACAGGGGGAACATTCAGTACTTC.

This clone appeared a single time. CDR3 DNA: TGCGCCAGCAGCCAAGAGGGGGCCAACGTCCTGACTTTC. Amino acid sequence: CASSQEGANVLTF. This sequence joins TRBV5-1 and TRBJ2-6; D unclear. The ends were cut back, 4 bases at V and 4 bases at J, with 6 bases in the middle. The CDR3 is 13 amino acids. The germline gives CDR1 SGHRS, CDR2 YFSETQ. The full variable domain, in which reference TRBV5-1 and TRBJ2-6 provide the parts outside the CDR3, is KAGVTQTPRYLIKTRGQQVTLSCSPISGHRSVSWYQQTPGQGLQFLFEYFSETQRNKGNFPGRFSGRQFSNSRSEMNVSTLELGDSALYLCASSQEGANVLTFGAGSRLTVL.

This clone was seen once. The chain has TRBV7-9 and TRBJ2-3, with D possibly being TRBD1 (6 bases). V was trimmed by 2 bases and J by 3 bases, leaving 15 bases between them. The CDR3 length is 16 residues. Per the germline V gene, CDR1 is SEHNR and CDR2 is FQNEAQ (reference sequence). The CDR3 region is CASSLLVGARTDTQYF. The CDR3 DNA reads TGTGCCAGCAGCTTATTGGTGGGGGCGCGTACAGATACGCAGTATTTT.

The rearrangement links TRBV5-1 to TRBJ1-2; 7 bases match TRBD1. This CDR3 is built from 18 residues. CDR1 SGHRS and CDR2 YFSETQ come from the germline V gene. V lost 0 bases, J lost 0 bases, and 11 bases stayed unmatched. CDR3 sequence reads: CASSLALGTATSNYGYTF. CDR3 coding DNA: TGCGCCAGCAGCTTGGCCCTCGGGACAGCGACCTCTAACTATGGCTACACCTTC.

The gene calls are TRBV6-5 and TRBJ2-3; 9 nucleotides agree with TRBD2. CDR3 length equals 14 residues. Trimming removed 7 bases from V and 1 base from J; junction bases left unmatched: 3. Germline assignment: CDR1 MNHEY and CDR2 SVGAGI. CDR3 protein: CASTRLAGTDTQYF. The CDR3 DNA is TGTGCCAGCACCCGACTAGCGGGCACAGATACGCAGTATTTT.